The 21 T cell receptor beta chains given below trace back to one sample, sequenced in a study of T cells in Graves' hyperthyroidism and ophthalmopathy. What was amplified from RNA transcripts were TCR beta CDR3 regions. The study used the HTBI primer set for a first-round RT-PCR of the TCR CDR3. One entry per CDR3 protein, called by TCRdb with MiXCR from the multiplex PCR reads. The sample holds 650,000 to 800,000 distinct CDR3 sequences, just under 45% seen once. The sequencing sample was made of peripheral blood or thyroid tissue (not recorded which). These receptors originate from an adult man with Graves' disease, either hyperthyroidism or ophthalmopathy (not recorded which).

The V and J genes are TRBV24-1 and TRBJ2-6; 8 positions match TRBD1. Losses at the gene ends were 5 bases for V and 3 bases for J; bases not matched to a gene: 5. The CDR3 extends over 16 amino acids. Germline V gene data show CDR1 as KGHDR and CDR2 as SFDVKD. The CDR3 DNA follows: TGTGCCACCAGTGTCTCAGGGGGCTATGGGGCCAACGTCCTGACTTTC. Translating gives CATSVSGGYGANVLTF.

This rearrangement joins TRBV12-3 or TRBV12-4 to TRBJ1-1; D ambiguous. The CDR3 is 15 amino acids. Trimming removed 1 base at V and 0 bases at J, with 9 bases between. CDR3 DNA sequence: TGTGCCAGCAGTTTAGAGCCAACACTGAACACTGAAGCTTTCTTT. Protein: CASSLEPTLNTEAFF.

This clonotype was detected many times. The rearrangement uses TRBV7-8 and TRBJ1-4; D gene unclear. This CDR3 is 16 amino acids long. CDR1 SGHVS and CDR2 FQNEAQ come from the germline V gene. The V end was cut by 6 bases, the J end by 0 bases, with 14 bases between. CDR3 sequence reads: CASRTSGPATNEKLFF. As DNA, the CDR3 is TGTGCCAGCAGAACCTCCGGACCCGCAACTAATGAAAAACTGTTTTTT.

This clonotype was observed at least ten times. The J gene is TRBJ2-7, the V gene TRBV29-1, with 10 bases identical to TRBD2. The CDR3 spans 13 residues. Trimming took 7 bases from V and 7 from J; bases not matched to a gene: 10. Per germline, CDR1 SQVTM and CDR2 ANQGSEA. CDR3 region: CSATSGRALEQYF. Here the CDR3 DNA reads TGCAGCGCCACCAGCGGGAGGGCCCTTGAGCAGTACTTC.

This clonotype was detected ten times or more. This chain connects TRBV10-3 to TRBJ1-6, with TRBD1 identical over 10 bases. The CDR3 spans 16 residues. The J segment lost 4 bases and the V segment lost 0 bases, leaving 0 bases of the junction unmatched. Germline-derived CDR1 and CDR2 are ENHRY and SYGVKD. The CDR3 sequence is CAISESGQGYNSPLHF. The CDR3 bases are TGTGCCATCAGTGAGTCGGGACAGGGGTATAATTCACCCCTCCACTTT.

This clonotype was counted ten times or more. CDR3 residues: CASSLSPNLYGYTF. CDR3 DNA: TGTGCCAGCAGCTTAAGCCCAAACCTGTATGGCTACACCTTC. The chain couples TRBV7-2 to TRBJ1-2; D is uncertain. The germline CDR1 and CDR2 sequences are SGHTA and FQGNSA. The CDR3 has 14 amino acids. Trimming removed 2 bases from V and 5 bases from J, with 12 bases in between.

This clonotype came up many times. J is TRBJ1-2 and V is TRBV7-9, with unresolved D. CDR1 and CDR2 from the germline V gene are SEHNR and FQNEAQ (reference sequence). Trimming pared 1 base from V and 6 bases from J, leaving 9 bases between. There are 13 residues in the CDR3. CDR3 nucleotides: TGTGCCAGCAGCTTAGACCCGGGGAATGGCTACACCTTC. Its protein product is CASSLDPGNGYTF.

This clonotype turned up a few times. This chain joins TRBV6-4 and TRBJ1-5; D is unresolved. The CDR3 loop spans 14 amino acids. The ends were cut back, 7 bases at V and 2 bases at J, with 12 bases in the middle. Looked up from germline, CDR1 is MRHNA and CDR2 is SNTAGT. This CDR3 reads CASIRTPGNQPQHF. DNA of the CDR3: TGTGCCAGCATTCGGACTCCGGGCAATCAGCCCCAGCATTTT.

Details on this clonotype: Sequence at one end of the junction differs from germline and may be a read error. Written as DNA, the CDR3 is TGTGCCAGCACCTTACTAGCAGCGAACACCGGGGAGCTGCTTTTT. Translated: CASTLLAANTGELLF. V is TRBV12-3 or TRBV12-4 and J is TRBJ2-2; a weak D match, TRBD2 (6 bases). The CDR3 length is 15 residues.

This clonotype was found many times. This chain uses TRBV7-9 with TRBJ1-6, with D perhaps matching TRBD1 (6 bases). The CDR3 length is 16 residues. The V end lost 2 bases, the J end lost 9 bases, and 17 bases lay between the germline ends. The germline V gene encodes CDR1 SEHNR and CDR2 FQNEAQ (reference sequence). The DNA for the CDR3 is TGTGCCAGCAGCTTATCGGGAGGGGGACTAGGTTCACCCCTCCACTTT. Translating gives CASSLSGGGLGSPLHF.

With regard to this clonotype: One end of the junction is discordant with germline, which a read error may explain. The rearrangement links TRBV10-3 to TRBJ1-2; 9 nucleotides match TRBD1. CDR1 is ENHRY and CDR2 is SYGVKD in the germline V gene. The CDR3 length is 18 residues. The chain's CDR3 is CVISESREWGTGNYGYTF. CDR3 DNA sequence: TGTGTCATCAGTGAGTCTAGAGAGTGGGGGACAGGGAACTATGGCTACACCTTC.

The rearrangement uses TRBV7-9 and TRBJ2-3; D gene ambiguous. The CDR3 is 15 amino acids. CDR1 and CDR2 from the germline V gene are SEHNR and FQNEAQ (reference sequence). V lost 1 base to trimming and J lost 2 bases, with 10 bases between them. CDR3 coding DNA: TGTGCCAGCAGCTTAGGGGAAAGCTTCACAGATACGCAGTATTTT. Protein product: CASSLGESFTDTQYF.

In regard to this clonotype: With a much larger clone just one base away, this may be a read error. The CDR3 bases are TGTGCCAGCAGCGTAACAGGGGCTGAAAAACTGTTTTTT. This gives the protein CASSVTGAEKLFF. This chain uses TRBV7-9 with TRBJ1-4; TRBD1 matches at 7 bases. The CDR3 consists of 13 residues. The J segment lost 7 bases and the V segment lost 5 bases, leaving 4 bases of the junction unmatched. Per the germline V gene, CDR1 is SEHNR and CDR2 is FQNEAQ (reference sequence).

Notes on this clonotype: A much more abundant neighbour one base away suggests this may be a read error. The gene calls are TRBV7-9 and TRBJ2-5; 9 bases match TRBD1. J was trimmed by 3 bases and V by 5 bases; bases with no gene match: 4. Germline V CDR1 and CDR2: SEHNR, FQNEAQ (reference sequence). The CDR3 is made up of 14 amino acids. The CDR3 protein is CASSPWTGEETQYF. CDR3 bases: TGTGCCAGCAGCCCCTGGACAGGGGAAGAGACCCAGTACTTC.

In its sample, this clonotype was seen many times. The chain couples TRBV2 to TRBJ1-4; D gene ambiguous. The V gene lost 6 bases and the J gene lost 8 bases, with 13 bases spanning the gap. CDR3 length: 13 residues. Germline CDR1 is SNHLY and CDR2 is FYNNEI. The CDR3 region is CASRRRVQEKLFF. The CDR3 nucleotides are TGTGCCAGCAGGCGGAGGGTTCAGGAAAAACTGTTTTTT.

This chain links TRBV10-3 with TRBJ1-1; no firm D call. This CDR3 has 14 residues. The V end was cut by 0 bases, the J end by 3 bases, with 8 bases between. Germline CDR1 is ENHRY and CDR2 is SYGVKD. For the CDR3, the DNA is TGTGCCATCAGTGAGTCCGACCGTGACACTGAAGCTTTCTTT. Protein: CAISESDRDTEAFF.

This clonotype was observed a handful of times. CDR3 protein: CASRWGGIMNTEAFF. The CDR3 region has the DNA TGTGCCAGCAGATGGGGGGGAATCATGAACACTGAAGCTTTCTTT. The rearrangement uses TRBV7-9 and TRBJ1-1; perhaps TRBD1 as D (5 bases). CDR1 is SEHNR, CDR2 FQNEAQ, per germline (reference sequence). The CDR3 is 15 amino acids. The ends were cut back, 6 bases at V and 0 bases at J, with 14 bases in the middle.

The V gene is TRBV20-1, the J gene TRBJ2-5; 9 bases line up with TRBD1. The germline CDR1 and CDR2 sequences are DFQATT and SNEGSKA (reference sequence). This CDR3 has 13 residues. The trim removed 3 bases at V and 4 bases at J, leaving 3 bases unmatched. The CDR3 DNA is TGCAGTGCTAGGCCGGACAGGGGAGAGACCCAGTACTTC. Amino acid sequence: CSARPDRGETQYF.

This sequence joins TRBV2 and TRBJ1-1; no definite D call. The germline CDR1 and CDR2 sequences are SNHLY and FYNNEI. The CDR3 totals 15 residues. Trimming cost V 8 bases and J 1 base, with 17 bases left between them. CDR3 loop: CASSPLDSSNTEAFF. In nucleotides, the CDR3 is TGTGCCAGCTCACCATTGGATTCCTCGAACACTGAAGCTTTCTTT.

This clonotype was observed at least ten times. The chain employs TRBV29-1 and TRBJ1-2; D call uncertain. V lost 4 bases and J 4 bases, leaving 16 bases between the germline ends. Germline V gene data show CDR1 as SQVTM and CDR2 as ANQGSEA. The CDR3 is 14 amino acids. The CDR3 sequence: CSVGLGANPYGYTF. The DNA of the CDR3 is TGCAGCGTTGGGTTGGGAGCGAATCCCTATGGCTACACCTTC.

The chain uses TRBV20-1 and TRBJ2-5, with D possibly TRBD2 on 5 matching bases. Germline CDR1 reads DFQATT; CDR2 reads SNEGSKA (reference sequence). The CDR3 runs to 13 residues. The V end lost 5 bases, the J end lost 5 bases, and 15 bases lay between the germline ends. The CDR3 bases are TGCAGTGCTCAGTCGGTTAGGGAGGAGACCCAGTACTTC. It is translated as CSAQSVREETQYF.